This T cell receptor (beta chain) was recovered during a study of T cell repertoires in cytomegalovirus infection. In the study overall: It can be stated that public TCR beta signatures indicated CMV infection as well as a matching HLA type. General study findings and limits: Clonotype analysis showed dominance of the ex vivo response by HLA-C-restricted CMV-specific TCR beta clonotypes.

The CDR3 has 14 amino acids. Germline V CDR1 and CDR2: SEHNR, FQNEAQ (reference sequence). Unmatched junction bases numbered 3, after V lost 5 bases and J lost 7 bases. TCRdb re-derived calls from the reads in MiXCR, one entry per CDR3 protein. The table has 200,000 to 300,000 distinct CDR3 sequences, roughly 9.1% seen once. This clonotype was observed a few times. Its antigen is not known. The sequence came from a human donor in good health (CMV status not recorded). Some clones in this sample may be carry-over from other donors' samples. The V gene is TRBV7-9, the J gene TRBJ2-1, with 12 bases that match TRBD2. What was sequenced was PBMCs. The chain's CDR3 is CASSRTSGKNEQFF. As DNA, the CDR3 is TGTGCCAGCAGCCGGACTAGCGGGAAGAATGAGCAGTTCTTC.